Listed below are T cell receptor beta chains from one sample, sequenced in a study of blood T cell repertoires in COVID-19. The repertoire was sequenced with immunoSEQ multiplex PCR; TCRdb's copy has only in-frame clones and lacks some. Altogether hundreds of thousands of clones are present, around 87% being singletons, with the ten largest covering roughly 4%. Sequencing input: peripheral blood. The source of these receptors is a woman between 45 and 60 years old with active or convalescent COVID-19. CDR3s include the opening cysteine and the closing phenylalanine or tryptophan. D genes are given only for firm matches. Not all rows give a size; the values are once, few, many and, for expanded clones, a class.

TGTGCCAGCAGTCTGACTAGCGGGAGGCCAATTGAGCAGTTCTTC,CASSLTSGRPIEQFF,TRBJ2-1,TRBV6-5,TRBD2,NA
TGCGCCAGCAGCTTGCAAGGGGGCTTAGATATCAGGGCTTTCTTT,CASSLQGGLDIRAFF,TRBJ1-1,TRBV5-1,TRBD1,NA
TGTGCCAGCAGTCCGACTAGCGGGAGTAATAATGAGCAGTTCTTC,CASSPTSGSNNEQFF,TRBJ2-1,TRBV28,TRBD2,NA
TGCGCCAGCAGCCCCGGACAGGGGCGTTTAGGAGATACGCAGTATTTT,CASSPGQGRLGDTQYF,TRBJ2-3,TRBV5-1,TRBD1,NA
TGCGCCAGCAGTCATGAGGCGCGCAGGGGTTCACCCCTCCACTTT,CASSHEARRGSPLHF,TRBJ1-6,TRBV23-1,NA,few
TGCAGCACACAATTGGACAGGGCGAACACTGAAGCTTTCTTT,CSTQLDRANTEAFF,TRBJ1-1,TRBV29-1,TRBD1,few
TGTGCCAGCAGTGGGACAGGGGGTCATCAGCCCCAGCATTTT,CASSGTGGHQPQHF,TRBJ1-5,TRBV6-2/TRBV6-3,TRBD1,NA
TGTGCCAGCAGTTTACTTCAGGGAGGGTTTTCGAATCAGCCCCAGCATTTT,CASSLLQGGFSNQPQHF,TRBJ1-5,TRBV27,NA,NA
TGCGCCAGCAGCCAGTCTACAGGGGGTCGAACTAATGAAAAACTGTTTTTT,CASSQSTGGRTNEKLFF,TRBJ1-4,TRBV4-3,TRBD1,NA
TGTGCCAGCAGCTTATGGGGGAGGGGGACAAGGAACACTGAAGCTTTCTTT,CASSLWGRGTRNTEAFF,TRBJ1-1,TRBV7-9,NA,NA
TGTGCCAGCGGTAAGACAGGGGAACGGTTCGAGCAGTACTTC,CASGKTGERFEQYF,TRBJ2-7,TRBV6-5,TRBD1,NA
TGTGCCAGCAGCTTGGAGTCGGGACTAGGGGACTACGAGCAGTACTTC,CASSLESGLGDYEQYF,TRBJ2-7,TRBV5-4,TRBD2,NA
TGTGCCAGCAGTTTGGGTAGCCTTATCTACAATGAGCAGTTCTTC,CASSLGSLIYNEQFF,TRBJ2-1,TRBV6-2/TRBV6-3,NA,NA
TGTGCCAGCTCACCCCAGGAAGCCTCCTACGAGCAGTACTTC,CASSPQEASYEQYF,TRBJ2-7,TRBV18,NA,NA
TGCAGCGTTCCGACAGGGAAGGACTATGGCTACACCTTC,CSVPTGKDYGYTF,TRBJ1-2,TRBV29-1,TRBD1,NA
TGTGCCAGTAGTGCTGGGACAGGGGGAAAGACCCAGTACTTC,CASSAGTGGKTQYF,TRBJ2-5,TRBV19,TRBD1,NA
TGTGCCAGCACCTACGACAGGGGCTCTGGAAACACCATATATTTT,CASTYDRGSGNTIYF,TRBJ1-3,TRBV6-5,TRBD1,NA
TGCGCCAGCAGCTTATTATTAAACACTGAAGCTTTCTTT,CASSLLLNTEAFF,TRBJ1-1,TRBV5-1,NA,NA
TGTGCCAGCAGCCAAGAAGGTGAGACAGGGGCGTATGGCTACACCTTC,CASSQEGETGAYGYTF,TRBJ1-2,TRBV3-1/TRBV3-2,TRBD1,NA
TGTGCCAGCAGCTTGGGTCCAGGGAGGGGGTCTGGAAACACCATATATTTT,CASSLGPGRGSGNTIYF,TRBJ1-3,TRBV5-4,NA,NA
TGTGCCAGCAGCCGAACCGGGACTAACGAGCAGTACTTC,CASSRTGTNEQYF,TRBJ2-7,TRBV7-3,TRBD2,NA
TGCGCCAGCAGCTTGGTAGCGTCTCCCCCTCAAGAGACCCAGTACTTC,CASSLVASPPQETQYF,TRBJ2-5,TRBV5-1,NA,NA
TGTGCCAGCTCACCACCGGGAGTTCCTGAAGCTTTCTTT,CASSPPGVPEAFF,TRBJ1-1,TRBV18,NA,NA
TGCGCCAGCAGCTCTCACCCACAGGGGGCGGACGGGGAGCTGTTTTTT,CASSSHPQGADGELFF,TRBJ2-2,TRBV4-1,TRBD1,NA
TGTGCCTGGAGTCCGTGGACAGGGAACACCGGGGAGCTGTTTTTT,CAWSPWTGNTGELFF,TRBJ2-2,TRBV30,TRBD1,NA
TGTGCCACCAGCAGACAGGGTGACGACAATGAGCAGTTCTTC,CATSRQGDDNEQFF,TRBJ2-1,TRBV15,NA,once
TGTGCCAGCAGCGTATCGGTGAACACTGAAGCTTTCTTT,CASSVSVNTEAFF,TRBJ1-1,TRBV9,NA,NA
TGTGCCAGCAGCTCCGGGGTTACGTCCTACAATGAGCAGTTCTTC,CASSSGVTSYNEQFF,TRBJ2-1,TRBV7-2,NA,NA
TGTGCCAGCAGCGCCCCTGGGAGGCCAAACAATGAGCAGTTCTTC,CASSAPGRPNNEQFF,TRBJ2-1,TRBV9,NA,NA
TGTGCCAGCAGCACACGGGACAGTAATCAGCCCCAGCATTTT,CASSTRDSNQPQHF,TRBJ1-5,TRBV7-6,TRBD1,NA
TGTGCCAGCTCATCCCGGACTAGCGGCCCGAACACCGGGGAGCTGTTTTTT,CASSSRTSGPNTGELFF,TRBJ2-2,TRBV18,TRBD2,NA
TGCGCCAGCAGCCCAGGGTTAAGGGAGACCCAGTACTTC,CASSPGLRETQYF,TRBJ2-5,TRBV5-1,NA,NA
TGTGCCATCAGCGAGGGGGGGTACACTGGAAACACCATATATTTT,CAISEGGYTGNTIYF,TRBJ1-3,TRBV10-3,NA,NA
TGTGCCAGCAGCACCCGGACAGAAGGCTATGGCTACACCTTC,CASSTRTEGYGYTF,TRBJ1-2,TRBV13,NA,NA
TGTGCCAGCAGTGACCTGACAGGGCGGAATTCACCCCTCCACTTT,CASSDLTGRNSPLHF,TRBJ1-6,TRBV6-2/TRBV6-3,TRBD1,NA
TGTGCCAGCAGTCCTTCCAGACAGGGAAACTATGGCTACACCTTC,CASSPSRQGNYGYTF,TRBJ1-2,TRBV28,TRBD1,once
TGTGCCAGCAGCCAAGATTTCCAGGGTAATGAAAAACTGTTTTTT,CASSQDFQGNEKLFF,TRBJ1-4,TRBV3-1/TRBV3-2,NA,NA
TGTGCCAGCAGCCGACAGATGGGACAGAACGAGCAGTACTTC,CASSRQMGQNEQYF,TRBJ2-7,TRBV14,TRBD1,NA
TGTGCCAGCACCCTAGAACAGGGCCGAGCTTTCTTT,CASTLEQGRAFF,TRBJ1-1,TRBV12-3/TRBV12-4,NA,NA
TGTGCCAGCAGTTCCCCATCCGGGACAGGGGGCGACCCATTCTACGAGCAGTACTTC,CASSSPSGTGGDPFYEQYF,TRBJ2-7,TRBV27,TRBD1,NA
TGTGCCAGCAGTTATTTGTGGGAGGGCCGGAACCGGGAGCTGTTTTTT,CASSYLWEGRNRELFF,TRBJ2-2,TRBV6-6,TRBD2,NA
TGTGCCAGCAGCTTAAATACCTACGAGCAGTACTTC,CASSLNTYEQYF,TRBJ2-7,TRBV7-9,NA,NA
TGTGCCAGCAGTCCAGGACAGAGTAGCAATCAGCCCCAGCATTTT,CASSPGQSSNQPQHF,TRBJ1-5,TRBV2,NA,once
TGTGCCAGCAGTTTAGGGGAGTATGGCTACACCTTC,CASSLGEYGYTF,TRBJ1-2,TRBV28,NA,NA
TGTGCCAGCAAAGGATACACTTACCGGGACAGGGGGCCTTCGAACACTGAAGCTTTCTTT,CASKGYTYRDRGPSNTEAFF,TRBJ1-1,TRBV21-1,NA,NA
TGTGCCAGCAGCCCATGGGACAGGGATTTCACCGGGGAGCTGTTTTTT,CASSPWDRDFTGELFF,TRBJ2-2,TRBV9,TRBD1,NA
TGTGCCAGCAGCTTGTATACAGGGGGCGTTGGAAATGAGCAGTTCTTC,CASSLYTGGVGNEQFF,TRBJ2-1,TRBV7-6,TRBD1,NA
TGCAGCGTTGTACTAGCGGGAAATCAGCCGCTCTACAATGAGCAGTTCTTC,CSVVLAGNQPLYNEQFF,TRBJ2-1,TRBV29-1,TRBD2,few
TGCAGCGCCTGGATTGCGGGGGGGCGTCGTGAGCAGTTCTTC,CSAWIAGGRREQFF,TRBJ2-1,TRBV29-1,TRBD2,NA
TGTGCCAGCAGCCCAGAGACTCTGAGGGAGCAGTTCTTC,CASSPETLREQFF,TRBJ2-1,TRBV4-2,NA,NA
TGTGCCAGCATTTGGCTGTCGGGTAATGAAAAACTGTTTTTT,CASIWLSGNEKLFF,TRBJ1-4,TRBV2,NA,NA
TGTGCCAGCAGTACGGGTTTGAACACCGGGGAGCTGTTTTTT,CASSTGLNTGELFF,TRBJ2-2,TRBV27,NA,once
TGTGCCAGCAGCGGACAAGGACAGGGGTTGGCGGCTGAAGCTTTCTTT,CASSGQGQGLAAEAFF,TRBJ1-1,TRBV9,TRBD1,NA
TGTGCCAGCAGCTTAGGGGATTTGGGGGGTCTGAACACTGAAGCTTTCTTT,CASSLGDLGGLNTEAFF,TRBJ1-1,TRBV7-6,NA,NA
TGCGCCAGCAGCTTGGCCGGGAGCGGCCTACAGTACAATGAGCAGTTCTTC,CASSLAGSGLQYNEQFF,TRBJ2-1,TRBV5-1,NA,few
TGTGCCAGCAGTGGGTCCCCGGACAGGGTTATCTACGAGCAGTACTTC,CASSGSPDRVIYEQYF,TRBJ2-7,TRBV2,TRBD1,NA
TGTGCCAGCACCCTAAACAGGGGGGTATACTACGAGCAGTACTTC,CASTLNRGVYYEQYF,TRBJ2-7,TRBV11-2,TRBD1,NA
TGTGCCAGCAGCCGCGAGGGAAAGAACACAGATACGCAGTATTTT,CASSREGKNTDTQYF,TRBJ2-3,TRBV11-2,NA,NA
TGTGCCAGCAGCTTAGAGGGGATCCGGGGGACTGAAGCTTTCTTT,CASSLEGIRGTEAFF,TRBJ1-1,TRBV7-3,NA,NA